Shown below are 4 T cell receptor beta chains from a single sample sequenced in a study of blood T cell repertoires in COVID-19. Clones were sequenced by immunoSEQ multiplex PCR, and TCRdb holds only the in-frame ones, with some missing. This table has approximately 15,000 clones, about 73% appearing once. Sequenced input: peripheral blood. Every receptor here comes from a boy aged 2 to 10 with active or convalescent COVID-19.

In this sample, this clone is medium-sized. The chain recombines TRBV7-2 with TRBJ2-7, with a weak D call TRBD2 (7 bases). The germline V gene encodes CDR1 SGHTA and CDR2 FQGNSA. With 5 bases removed from V and 2 bases from J, the gap between germline ends came to 22 bases. The CDR3 spans 17 residues. The CDR3 spells CASSRARGGSKTYEQYF. The CDR3 coding sequence is TGTGCCAGCAGCCGCGCTAGGGGGGGGAGTAAGACCTACGAGCAGTACTTC.

The chain uses TRBV5-8 and TRBJ2-2; possible D gene TRBD2, 6 bases. CDR1 SGHTS and CDR2 YDEGEE come from the germline V gene. The ends were cut back, 2 bases at V and 4 bases at J, with 12 bases in the middle. The CDR3 is made up of 15 amino acids. The CDR3 sequence is CASSLNSGSTGELFF. CDR3 DNA sequence: TGTGCCAGCAGCTTAAATAGCGGTTCCACCGGGGAGCTGTTTTTT.

The chain couples TRBV5-1 to TRBJ2-5; 8 bases fit TRBD2. V dropped 0 bases and J dropped 5; count of bases not matched to a gene: 9. This CDR3 has 16 amino acids. Germline CDR1 SGHRS, CDR2 YFSETQ. The CDR3 here is CASSLAVGRGGETQYF. DNA for the CDR3: TGCGCCAGCAGCTTGGCAGTCGGGAGGGGTGGGGAGACCCAGTACTTC.

This chain links TRBV18 with TRBJ1-1; D is undetermined. The CDR3 has 13 residues. Germline CDR1 is KGHSH and CDR2 is LQKENI. With 3 bases removed from V and 0 bases from J, the gap between germline ends came to 5 bases. This CDR3 is CASSPSLNTEAFF. The CDR3 bases are TGTGCCAGCTCACCTTCCTTGAACACTGAAGCTTTCTTT. The variable domain in full, with the rest retrieved from reference TRBV18 and TRBJ1-1, is NAGVMQNPRHLVRRRGQEARLRCSPMKGHSHVYWYRQLPEEGLKFMVYLQKENIIDESGMPKERFSAEFPKEGPSILRIQQVVRGDSAAYFCASSPSLNTEAFFGQGTRLTVV.